The 20 T cell receptor beta chains given below trace back to one sample, sequenced in a study of immune evolution from preneoplasia to lung adenocarcinoma. The protocol was immunoSEQ multiplex PCR, while the TCRdb copy is restricted to in-frame clones and leaves out a portion. The sample carries under 11,000 clones, under 80% recorded once. Sequenced material: FFPE minimally invasive lung adenocarcinoma tissue. The receptors shown here come from a person aged 60 to 80 with lung adenocarcinoma.

CDR3 in DNA: TGTGCCAGCAGCTTGGGCGGGACTAGCGGGGGGGAAGAGACCCAGTACTTC. Translated, it gives CASSLGGTSGGEETQYF. The genes are TRBV5-4 and TRBJ2-5; 16 nucleotides line up with TRBD2. With 0 bases clipped from V and 3 bases from J, the junction kept 2 bases outside the gene matches. The CDR3 spans 17 residues. Germline CDR1 reads SGHNT; CDR2 reads YYREEE (reference sequence). Supplemented by reference TRBV5-4 and TRBJ2-5, the full variable domain reads ETGVTQSPTHLIKTRGQQVTLRCSSQSGHNTVSWYQQALGQGPQFIFQYYREEENGRGNFPPRFSGLQFPNYSSELNVNALELDDSALYLCASSLGGTSGGEETQYFGPGTRLLVL.

The J gene is TRBJ2-5, the V gene TRBV7-8; 8 positions agree with TRBD2. This CDR3 is 17 amino acids long. Germline CDR1 and CDR2: SGHVS and FQNEAQ. V shed 1 base, J shed 1 base, and the junction held 8 bases outside the gene matches. The CDR3 loop reads CASSLVRSGGLQETQYF. CDR3 nucleotide sequence: TGTGCCAGCAGCTTAGTAAGGAGCGGGGGCCTCCAAGAGACCCAGTACTTC. Drawing the rest from reference TRBV7-8 and TRBJ2-5, the complete variable domain is GAGVSQSPRYKVAKRGQDVALRCDPISGHVSLFWYQQALGQGPEFLTYFQNEAQLDKSGLPSDRFFAERPEGSVSTLKIQRTQQEDSAVYLCASSLVRSGGLQETQYFGPGTRLLVL.

The J gene is TRBJ2-5, the V gene TRBV6-6; D is perhaps TRBD1 (8 bases). In germline, CDR1 is MNHNY, CDR2 SVGAGI (reference sequence). The CDR3 sequence is 14 residues long. Trimming left V 2 bases short and J 5 bases short, with 12 bases between. CDR3 sequence: CASSYDRGGETQYF. Written as DNA, the CDR3 is TGTGCCAGCAGTTACGACAGGGGAGGGGAGACCCAGTACTTC.

The J gene is TRBJ2-3, the V gene TRBV5-6; D not resolved. V was clipped by 5 bases and J by 1 base, with 11 bases between them. Per germline, CDR1 SGHDT and CDR2 YYEEEE. The CDR3 totals 14 residues. As DNA, the CDR3 is TGTGCCAGCAGTCCGGGCCCAGGCACAGATACGCAGTATTTT. This gives the protein CASSPGPGTDTQYF.

This clone was found once. The V call is TRBV19, the J call TRBJ2-7; 7 bases are shared with TRBD2. The CDR3 runs 14 residues. Germline CDR1 LNHDA, CDR2 SQIVND (reference sequence). V shed 5 bases and J 1 base; nucleotides not matched to a gene: 5. This chain's CDR3 is CASSLGGSSYEQYF. CDR3 nucleotide sequence: TGTGCCAGTAGTCTGGGAGGGAGTTCCTACGAGCAGTACTTC.

The rearrangement links TRBV30 to TRBJ1-1; no reliable D call. Looked up from germline, CDR1 is GTSNPN and CDR2 is SVGIG (reference sequence). Trimming removed 2 bases at V and 1 base at J, with 11 bases between. The CDR3 spans 14 residues. The CDR3 reads CAWSLVGGNTEAFF. CDR3 DNA sequence: TGTGCCTGGAGTCTCGTGGGAGGGAACACTGAAGCTTTCTTT.

V gene TRBV28 combines with J gene TRBJ1-2; 10 nucleotides align to TRBD1. Germline values: CDR1 MDHEN, CDR2 SYDVKM. With 5 bases clipped from V and 8 bases from J, the junction kept 11 bases outside the gene matches. The CDR3 has 15 amino acids. CDR3 nucleotide sequence: TGTGCCAGCAGTACCCGGGACAGGGGTCGGCGGGGCTACACCTTC. It translates to CASSTRDRGRRGYTF.

With respect to this clone: Other nucleotide sequences from this sample produce the same CDR3. The J gene is TRBJ2-5, the V gene TRBV27; TRBD1 aligns across 7 bases. CDR1 is MNHEY, CDR2 SMNVEV, per germline (reference sequence). With V trimmed by 2 bases and J by 5 bases, 5 bases remained unmatched. The CDR3 loop spans 14 amino acids. CDR3 amino acids: CASSLRGGGETQYF. The CDR3 coding sequence is TGTGCCAGCAGTTTACGAGGGGGCGGGGAGACCCAGTACTTC.

This clone was counted a single time. The V call is TRBV28, the J call TRBJ1-4, with 9 positions matching TRBD1. J lost 10 bases, V lost 8 bases, and 14 bases had no gene match. The CDR3 spans 15 residues. Germline values: CDR1 MDHEN, CDR2 SYDVKM. CDR3 residues: CASGPTGTGFRKLFF. DNA of the CDR3: TGTGCCAGCGGTCCCACCGGGACAGGGTTTCGAAAACTGTTTTTT.

This clone has more than one count but fewer than ten. The chain employs TRBV28 and TRBJ2-5, with 10 bases identical to TRBD1. The CDR3 consists of 16 residues. Looked up from germline, CDR1 is MDHEN and CDR2 is SYDVKM. The trim removed 6 bases at V and 4 bases at J, leaving 11 bases unmatched. CDR3 DNA: TGTGCCAGCAGACTGACAGGGGGCGCGTTTTTAGAGACCCAGTACTTC. Encoded protein: CASRLTGGAFLETQYF.

This chain connects TRBV19 to TRBJ1-2; perhaps TRBD1 as D (5 bases). Germline V lookup: CDR1 LNHDA, CDR2 SQIVND (reference sequence). With 4 bases removed from V and 4 bases from J, the gap between germline ends came to 13 bases. There are 14 residues in the CDR3. CDR3 DNA sequence: TGTGCCAGTAGTACCCGACAGCCTATCTATGGCTACACCTTC. This gives the protein CASSTRQPIYGYTF.

This sequence joins TRBV5-4 and TRBJ2-2, with 11 bases matching TRBD1. CDR1 SGHNT and CDR2 YYREEE come from the germline V gene (reference sequence). Unmatched junction bases numbered 9, after V lost 4 bases and J lost 4 bases. The CDR3 has 17 amino acids. DNA for the CDR3: TGTGCCAGCAGCCCCCCCGGACAGGGGGCGGTCACCGGGGAGCTGTTTTTT. The encoded protein is CASSPPGQGAVTGELFF.

CDR3 sequence (DNA): TGTGCCAGCAGTTTACGGGACAGGGGTTGGTACGAGCAGTACTTC. It yields the protein CASSLRDRGWYEQYF. This chain links TRBV28 with TRBJ2-7; 10 bases agree with TRBD1. Germline V gene data show CDR1 as MDHEN and CDR2 as SYDVKM. The CDR3 has 15 residues. The V and J ends lost 2 bases and 4 bases, in that order; junction bases with no gene match: 5.

This clone was observed a single time. The chain uses TRBV7-9 and TRBJ1-4; 8 nucleotides match TRBD1. The trim removed 3 bases at V and 8 bases at J, leaving 5 bases unmatched. The CDR3 loop spans 14 amino acids. CDR1 and CDR2 (germline): SEHNR, FQNEAQ (reference sequence). This chain's CDR3 is CASSFPGQEEKLFF. The CDR3 DNA sequence: TGTGCCAGCAGCTTCCCGGGACAGGAAGAAAAACTGTTTTTT.

The chain carries TRBV7-2 and TRBJ2-7, with 10 nucleotides matching TRBD2. The length of the CDR3 is 15 residues. The junction had 5 bases not matched to a gene; V was cut back by 5 bases and J by 1 base. Germline loops: CDR1 SGHTA, CDR2 FQGNSA. The CDR3: CASSKAGGLSYEQYF. In nucleotides, the CDR3 is TGTGCCAGCAGCAAAGCGGGGGGGTTGTCCTACGAGCAGTACTTC.

The rearrangement links TRBV6-1 to TRBJ2-7, with D possibly being TRBD2 (6 bases). CDR1 MNHNS and CDR2 SASEGT come from the germline V gene. This CDR3 spans 13 amino acids. Trimming took 7 bases from V and 2 from J, leaving 12 bases between them. CDR3 sequence (DNA): TGTGCCAGCACATTAGCGGACACCTACGAGCAGTACTTC. Residues: CASTLADTYEQYF.

Here the CDR3 DNA reads TGTGCCAGTAGTATAGGTCCTTTTGGTCAGAGCTCCTACAATGAGCAGTTCTTC. Translating it yields CASSIGPFGQSSYNEQFF. The chain joins TRBV19 to TRBJ2-1; D is undetermined. Between the trimmed V and J ends, which lost 1 base and 0 bases, there was a span of 16 bases. The CDR3 is 18 residues long. In germline, CDR1 is LNHDA, CDR2 SQIVND (reference sequence).

This CDR3 reads CASSKRGGEQFF. As DNA, the CDR3 is TGTGCCAGCAGCAAACGGGGGGGTGAGCAGTTCTTC. The chain has TRBV2 and TRBJ2-1, with 8 bases identical to TRBD2. The length of the CDR3 is 12 residues. Germline V CDR1 and CDR2: SNHLY, FYNNEI. With 6 bases clipped from V and 9 bases from J, the junction kept 4 bases outside the gene matches.

This chain connects TRBV18 to TRBJ2-5; D gene uncertain. Per germline, CDR1 KGHSH and CDR2 LQKENI. This CDR3 comprises 14 residues. V lost 2 bases and J lost 3, with 10 bases in between. The CDR3 sequence: CASSPSSIKETQYF. DNA of the CDR3: TGTGCCAGCTCACCATCCTCCATAAAAGAGACCCAGTACTTC. Full variable domain (rest looked up from reference TRBV18 and TRBJ2-5): NAGVMQNPRHLVRRRGQEARLRCSPMKGHSHVYWYRQLPEEGLKFMVYLQKENIIDESGMPKERFSAEFPKEGPSILRIQQVVRGDSAAYFCASSPSSIKETQYFGPGTRLLVL.

V and J are TRBV5-6 and TRBJ1-1; possibly TRBD1 for D (5 bases). Per the germline V gene, CDR1 is SGHDT and CDR2 is YYEEEE. The V end lost 4 bases, the J end lost 3 bases, and 19 bases lay between the germline ends. The CDR3 covers 16 residues. DNA for the CDR3: TGTGCCAGCAGCCTACTCACGGGCGGGGGGGACACTGAAGCTTTCTTT. Translation gives CASSLLTGGGDTEAFF.